Here is one TCR beta chain with its context. Its specificity is not known. The table came from immunoSEQ multiplex PCR; TCRdb's copy has only in-frame clones and leaves some out. Among more than 95,000 clones listed, just under 95% were seen once. CDR3 length: 11 amino acids. Between the trimmed V and J ends, which lost 5 bases and 7 bases, there was a span of 9 bases. CDR1 and CDR2 (germline): LNHNV, YYDKDF (reference sequence). This sample was taken from a study of T cell responses to AZD1222 COVID-19 vaccine. Points from the study as a whole: An increase in Spike-specific TCR breadth and depth was observed after two AZD1222 doses. Just 6 or 7 people given AZD1222 tested seropositive at baseline.

This sequence was found in an adult in good health. The sequencing used peripheral blood, collected on day 0 of AZD1222 vaccination. This chain links TRBV15 with TRBJ2-7; D gene unclear. CDR3 bases: TGTGCCACCAGCCTGACGGGTGAGCAGTACTTC. It specifies CATSLTGEQYF. The whole variable domain, remainder taken from reference TRBV15 and TRBJ2-7, is DAMVIQNPRYQVTQFGKPVTLSCSQTLNHNVMYWYQQKSSQAPKLLFHYYDKDFNNEADTPDNFQSRRPNTSFCFLDIRSPGLGDTAMYLCATSLTGEQYFGPGTRLTVT.